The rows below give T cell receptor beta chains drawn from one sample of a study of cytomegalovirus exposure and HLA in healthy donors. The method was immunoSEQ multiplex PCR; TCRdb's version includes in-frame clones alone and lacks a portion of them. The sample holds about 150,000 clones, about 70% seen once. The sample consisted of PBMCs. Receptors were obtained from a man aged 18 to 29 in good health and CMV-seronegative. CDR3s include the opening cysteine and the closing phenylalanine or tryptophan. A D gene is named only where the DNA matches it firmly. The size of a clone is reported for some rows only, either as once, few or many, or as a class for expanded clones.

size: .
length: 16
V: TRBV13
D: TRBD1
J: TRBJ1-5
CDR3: CASSLRGTGGNQPQHF
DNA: TGTGCCAGCAGCTTAAGAGGGACAGGGGGCAATCAGCCCCAGCATTTT

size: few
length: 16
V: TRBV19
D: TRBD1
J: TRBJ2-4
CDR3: CASSLPLRDRGNIQYF
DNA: TGTGCCAGTAGTTTACCACTCCGGGACAGGGGGAACATTCAGTACTTC

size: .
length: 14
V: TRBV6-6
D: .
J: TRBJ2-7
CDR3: CASSYSNGLYEQYF
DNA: TGTGCCAGCAGTTACTCGAATGGACTCTACGAGCAGTACTTC

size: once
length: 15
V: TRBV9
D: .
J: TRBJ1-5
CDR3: CASSVGGAKNQPQHF
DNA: TGTGCCAGCAGCGTAGGCGGGGCGAAAAATCAGCCCCAGCATTTT

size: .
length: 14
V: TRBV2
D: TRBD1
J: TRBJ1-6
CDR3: CASSLTGVDSPLHF
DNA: TGTGCCAGCAGCCTGACAGGGGTGGACTCACCCCTCCACTTT

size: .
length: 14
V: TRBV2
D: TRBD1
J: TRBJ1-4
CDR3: CASSATGGEEKLFF
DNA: TGTGCCAGCAGCGCGACAGGGGGAGAGGAAAAACTGTTTTTT

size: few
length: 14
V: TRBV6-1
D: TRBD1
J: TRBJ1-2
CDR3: CASILQGVHYGYTF
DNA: TGTGCCAGCATTCTACAGGGGGTACACTATGGCTACACCTTC

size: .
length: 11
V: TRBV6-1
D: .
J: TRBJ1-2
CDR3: CASSAGYGYTF
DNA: TGTGCCAGCAGTGCGGGATATGGCTACACCTTC

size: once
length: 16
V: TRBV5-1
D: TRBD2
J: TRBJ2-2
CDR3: CASSSGLGANTGELFF
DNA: TGCGCCAGCAGTTCGGGACTAGGCGCGAACACCGGGGAGCTGTTTTTT

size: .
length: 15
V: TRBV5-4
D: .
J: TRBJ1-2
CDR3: CASSLVGAGNYGYTF
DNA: TGTGCCAGCAGCTTGGTCGGGGCGGGGAACTATGGCTACACCTTC

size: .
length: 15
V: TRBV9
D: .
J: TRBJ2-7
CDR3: CASSASSGSSYEQYF
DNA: TGTGCCAGCAGCGCCAGTTCAGGTTCCTCCTACGAGCAGTACTTC

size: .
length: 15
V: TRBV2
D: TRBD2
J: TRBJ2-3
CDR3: CASSVLAGGTDTQYF
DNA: TGTGCCAGCAGTGTCCTAGCGGGGGGTACAGATACGCAGTATTTT

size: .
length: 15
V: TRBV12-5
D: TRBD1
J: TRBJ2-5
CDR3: CASAFGAGGQETQYF
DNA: TGTGCTAGTGCTTTTGGGGCAGGGGGTCAAGAGACCCAGTACTTC

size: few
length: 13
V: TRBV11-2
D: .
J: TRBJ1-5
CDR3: CASSTDGDQPQHF
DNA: TGTGCCAGCAGCACAGACGGGGATCAGCCCCAGCATTTT

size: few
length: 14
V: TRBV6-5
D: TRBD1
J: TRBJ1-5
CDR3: CASSEGQGVQPQHF
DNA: TGTGCCAGCAGTGAGGGACAGGGGGTGCAGCCCCAGCATTTT

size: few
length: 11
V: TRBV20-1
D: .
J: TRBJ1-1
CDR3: CSANRLTEAFF
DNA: TGCAGTGCTAACCGACTTACTGAAGCTTTCTTT

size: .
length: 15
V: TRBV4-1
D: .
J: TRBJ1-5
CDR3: CASSQEQTVYQPQHF
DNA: TGCGCCAGCAGCCAAGAACAGACAGTTTATCAGCCCCAGCATTTT

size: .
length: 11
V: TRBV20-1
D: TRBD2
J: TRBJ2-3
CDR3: CSANREGTQYF
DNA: TGCAGTGCTAATAGGGAGGGTACGCAGTATTTT

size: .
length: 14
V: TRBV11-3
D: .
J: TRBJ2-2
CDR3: CASSLKSSTGELFF
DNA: TGTGCCAGCAGCTTAAAGAGCTCTACCGGGGAGCTGTTTTTT

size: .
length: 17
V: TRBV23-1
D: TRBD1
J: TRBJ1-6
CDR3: CASRGGDRILNNSPLHF
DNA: TGCGCCAGCAGGGGCGGGGACAGAATCCTTAATAATTCACCCCTCCACTTT

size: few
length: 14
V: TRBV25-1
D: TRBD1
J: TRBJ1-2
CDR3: CASSGGQGNYGYTF
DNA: TGTGCCAGCAGTGGAGGACAGGGGAACTATGGCTACACCTTC

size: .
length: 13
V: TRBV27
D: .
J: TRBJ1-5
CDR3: CASGNSFNQPQHF
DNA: TGTGCCAGTGGAAACAGTTTCAATCAGCCCCAGCATTTT

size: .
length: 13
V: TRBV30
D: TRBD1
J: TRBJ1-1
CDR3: CAWSTTGVTEAFF
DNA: TGTGCCTGGAGTACCACAGGGGTCACTGAAGCTTTCTTT

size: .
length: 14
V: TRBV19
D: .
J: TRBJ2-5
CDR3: CASSRGTEQETQYF
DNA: TGTGCCAGTAGCCGGGGGACAGAGCAAGAGACCCAGTACTTC

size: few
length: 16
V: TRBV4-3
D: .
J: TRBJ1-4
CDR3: CASSQDTTGFEEKLFF
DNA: TGCGCCAGCAGCCAAGATACAACAGGTTTCGAGGAAAAACTGTTTTTT

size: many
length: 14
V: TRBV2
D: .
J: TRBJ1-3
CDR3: CASTEELAGNTIYF
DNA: TGTGCCAGCACCGAAGAGCTCGCTGGAAACACCATATATTTT

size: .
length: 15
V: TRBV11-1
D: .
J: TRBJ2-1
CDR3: CASSPQGGTYNEQFF
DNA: TGTGCCAGCAGCCCACAGGGTGGCACCTACAATGAGCAGTTCTTC

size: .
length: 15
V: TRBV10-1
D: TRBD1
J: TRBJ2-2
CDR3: CASSAGTANTGELFF
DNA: TGCGCCAGCAGTGCCGGGACAGCGAACACCGGGGAGCTGTTTTTT

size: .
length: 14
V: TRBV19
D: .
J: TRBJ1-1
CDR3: CASTRGRGNTEAFF
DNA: TGTGCCAGTACTCGGGGCAGGGGGAACACTGAAGCTTTCTTT

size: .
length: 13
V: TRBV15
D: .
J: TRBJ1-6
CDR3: CATSRDESSPLHF
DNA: TGTGCCACCAGCAGAGACGAGAGTTCACCCCTCCACTTT

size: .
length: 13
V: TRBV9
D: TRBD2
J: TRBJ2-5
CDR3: CASSTSVQETQYF
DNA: TGTGCCAGCAGCACTAGCGTTCAAGAGACCCAGTACTTC